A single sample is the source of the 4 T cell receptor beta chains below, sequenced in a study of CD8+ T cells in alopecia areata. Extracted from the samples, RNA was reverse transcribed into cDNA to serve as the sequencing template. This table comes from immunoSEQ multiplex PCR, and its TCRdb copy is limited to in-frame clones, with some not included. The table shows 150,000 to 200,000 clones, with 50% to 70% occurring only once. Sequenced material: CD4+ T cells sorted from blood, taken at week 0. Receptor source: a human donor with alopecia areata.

The CDR3 protein is CASSLSAGGLAGGETQYF. The DNA for the CDR3 is TGTGCCAGCAGCTTATCAGCGGGGGGGCTGGCAGGTGGGGAGACCCAGTACTTC. The V and J genes are TRBV13 and TRBJ2-5, with TRBD2 identical over 10 bases. The CDR3 sequence is 18 residues long. J was trimmed by 5 bases and V by 2 bases; bases with no gene match: 14. Germline V lookup: CDR1 PRHDT, CDR2 FYEKMQ (reference sequence). Combining the CDR3 with reference TRBV13 and TRBJ2-5 gives the whole variable domain AAGVIQSPRHLIKEKRETATLKCYPIPRHDTVYWYQQGPGQDPQFLISFYEKMQSDKGSIPDRFSAQQFSDYHSELNMSSLELGDSALYFCASSLSAGGLAGGETQYFGPGTRLLVL.

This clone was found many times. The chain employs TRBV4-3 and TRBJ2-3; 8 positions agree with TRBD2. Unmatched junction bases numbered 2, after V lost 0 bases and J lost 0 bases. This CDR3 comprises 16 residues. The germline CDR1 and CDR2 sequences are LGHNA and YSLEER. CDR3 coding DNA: TGCGCCAGCAGCCAAGAGCGGGGGGAAAGCACAGATACGCAGTATTTT. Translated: CASSQERGESTDTQYF.

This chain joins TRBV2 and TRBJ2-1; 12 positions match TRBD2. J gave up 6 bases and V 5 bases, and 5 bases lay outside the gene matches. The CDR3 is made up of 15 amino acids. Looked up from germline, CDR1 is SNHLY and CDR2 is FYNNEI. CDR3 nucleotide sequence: TGTGCCAGCAGTCCAACTAGCGGGGGGCCCAATGAGCAGTTCTTC. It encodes CASSPTSGGPNEQFF.

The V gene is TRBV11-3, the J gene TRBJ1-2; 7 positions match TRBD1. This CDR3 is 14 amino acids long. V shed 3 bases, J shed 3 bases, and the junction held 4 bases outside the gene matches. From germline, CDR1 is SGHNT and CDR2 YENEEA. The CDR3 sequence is CASSFNQGDYGYTF. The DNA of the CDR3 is TGTGCCAGCAGCTTTAATCAGGGGGACTATGGCTACACCTTC.